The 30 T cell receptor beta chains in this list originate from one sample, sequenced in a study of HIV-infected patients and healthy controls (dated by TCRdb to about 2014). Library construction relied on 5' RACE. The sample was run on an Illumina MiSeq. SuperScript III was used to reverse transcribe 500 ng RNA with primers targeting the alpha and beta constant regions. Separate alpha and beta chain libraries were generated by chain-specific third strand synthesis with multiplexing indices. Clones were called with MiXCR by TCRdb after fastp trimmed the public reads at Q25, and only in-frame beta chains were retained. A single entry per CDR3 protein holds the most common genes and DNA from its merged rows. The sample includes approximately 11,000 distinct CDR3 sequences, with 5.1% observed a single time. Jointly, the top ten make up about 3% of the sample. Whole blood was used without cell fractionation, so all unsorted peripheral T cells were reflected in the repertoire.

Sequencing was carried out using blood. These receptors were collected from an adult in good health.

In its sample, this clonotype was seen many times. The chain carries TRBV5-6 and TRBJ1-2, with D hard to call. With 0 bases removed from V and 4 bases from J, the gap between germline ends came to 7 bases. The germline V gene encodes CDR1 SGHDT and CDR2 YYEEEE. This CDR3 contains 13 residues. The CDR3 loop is CASSLERSYGYTF. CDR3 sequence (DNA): TGTGCCAGCAGCTTGGAGCGGAGCTATGGCTACACCTTC.

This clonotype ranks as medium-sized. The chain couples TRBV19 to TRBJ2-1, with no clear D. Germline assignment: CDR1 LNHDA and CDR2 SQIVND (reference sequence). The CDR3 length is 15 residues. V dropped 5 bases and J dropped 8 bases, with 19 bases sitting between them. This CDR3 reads CASSLQTGPLDEQFF. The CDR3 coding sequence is TGTGCCAGTAGTCTCCAGACGGGTCCCCTTGATGAGCAGTTCTTC.

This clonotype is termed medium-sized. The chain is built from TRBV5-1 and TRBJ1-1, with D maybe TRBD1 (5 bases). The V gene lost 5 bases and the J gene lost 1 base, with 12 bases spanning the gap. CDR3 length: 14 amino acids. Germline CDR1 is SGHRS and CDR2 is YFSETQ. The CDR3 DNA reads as TGCGCCAGCAGTTCGGGGACGGCGAACACTGAAGCTTTCTTT. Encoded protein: CASSSGTANTEAFF.

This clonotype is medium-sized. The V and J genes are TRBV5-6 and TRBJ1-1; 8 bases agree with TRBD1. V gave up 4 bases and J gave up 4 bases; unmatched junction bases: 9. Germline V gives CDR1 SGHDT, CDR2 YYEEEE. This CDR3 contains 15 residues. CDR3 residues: CASSLRTGLVTEAFF. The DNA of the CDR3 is TGTGCCAGCAGCCTTAGGACAGGGTTGGTCACTGAAGCTTTCTTT.

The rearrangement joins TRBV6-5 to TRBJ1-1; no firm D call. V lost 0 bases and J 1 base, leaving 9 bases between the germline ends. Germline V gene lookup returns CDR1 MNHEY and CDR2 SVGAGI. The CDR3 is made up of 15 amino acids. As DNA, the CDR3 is TGTGCCAGCAGTTACTCGAGCCCAGCGAACACTGAAGCTTTCTTT. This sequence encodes CASSYSSPANTEAFF.

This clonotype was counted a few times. In DNA, the CDR3 is TGTGCCAGCAGCCTCGGGACAGGGGCAGCTGAAGCTTTCTTT. Protein: CASSLGTGAAEAFF. The chain has TRBV6-6 and TRBJ1-1, with TRBD1 matching over 10 bases. J gave up 6 bases and V 6 bases, and 7 bases lay outside the gene matches. Germline V gives CDR1 MNHNY, CDR2 SVGAGI (reference sequence). The CDR3 loop spans 14 amino acids.

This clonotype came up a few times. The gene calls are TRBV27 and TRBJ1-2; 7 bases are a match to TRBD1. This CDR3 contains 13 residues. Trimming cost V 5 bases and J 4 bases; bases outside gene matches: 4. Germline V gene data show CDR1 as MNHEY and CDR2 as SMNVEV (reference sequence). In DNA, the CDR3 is TGTGCCAGCAGTATGGGACAGACCTATGGCTACACCTTC. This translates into CASSMGQTYGYTF.

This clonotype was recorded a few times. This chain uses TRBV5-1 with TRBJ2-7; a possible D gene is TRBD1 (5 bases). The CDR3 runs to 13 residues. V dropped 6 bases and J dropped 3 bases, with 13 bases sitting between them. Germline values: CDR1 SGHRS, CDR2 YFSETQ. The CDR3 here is CASTKGADYEQYF. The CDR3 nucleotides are TGCGCCAGCACAAAAGGGGCGGACTACGAGCAGTACTTC.

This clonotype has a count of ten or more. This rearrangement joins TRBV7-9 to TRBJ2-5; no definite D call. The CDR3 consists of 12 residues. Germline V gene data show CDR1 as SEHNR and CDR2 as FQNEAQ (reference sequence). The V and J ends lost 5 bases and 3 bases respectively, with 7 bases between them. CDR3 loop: CASSARKETQYF. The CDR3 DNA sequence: TGTGCCAGCAGCGCCCGTAAAGAGACCCAGTACTTC. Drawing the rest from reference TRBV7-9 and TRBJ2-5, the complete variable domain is DTGVSQNPRHKITKRGQNVTFRCDPISEHNRLYWYRQTLGQGPEFLTYFQNEAQLEKSRLLSDRFSAERPKGSFSTLEIQRTEQGDSAMYLCASSARKETQYFGPGTRLLVL.

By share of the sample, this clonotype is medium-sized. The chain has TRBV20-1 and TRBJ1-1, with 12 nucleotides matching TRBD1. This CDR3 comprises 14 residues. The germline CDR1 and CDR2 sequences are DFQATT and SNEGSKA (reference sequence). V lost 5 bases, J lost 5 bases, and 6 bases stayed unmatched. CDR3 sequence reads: CSASGQGAGTEAFF. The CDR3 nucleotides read TGCAGTGCTTCGGGACAGGGGGCGGGAACTGAAGCTTTCTTT.

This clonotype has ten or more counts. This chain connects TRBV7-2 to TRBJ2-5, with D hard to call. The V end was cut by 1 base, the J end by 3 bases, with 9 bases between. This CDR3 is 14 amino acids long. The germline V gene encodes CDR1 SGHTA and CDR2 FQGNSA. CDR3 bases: TGTGCCAGCAGCTTAGTTCCCAAGAAAGAGACCCAGTACTTC. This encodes CASSLVPKKETQYF. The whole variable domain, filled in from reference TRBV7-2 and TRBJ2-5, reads GAGVSQSPSNKVTEKGKDVELRCDPISGHTALYWYRQSLGQGLEFLIYFQGNSAPDKSGLPSDRFSAERTGGSVSTLTIQRTQQEDSAVYLCASSLVPKKETQYFGPGTRLLVL.

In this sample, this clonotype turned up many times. CDR3 sequence (DNA): TGTGCCAGTAGGCCCGCGGGATCGAATGAAAAACTGTTTTTT. Its protein is CASRPAGSNEKLFF. The J gene is TRBJ1-4, the V gene TRBV19; D call uncertain. The CDR3 consists of 14 residues. Between the trimmed V and J ends, which lost 6 bases and 5 bases, there was a span of 13 bases. Germline assignment: CDR1 LNHDA and CDR2 SQIVND (reference sequence).

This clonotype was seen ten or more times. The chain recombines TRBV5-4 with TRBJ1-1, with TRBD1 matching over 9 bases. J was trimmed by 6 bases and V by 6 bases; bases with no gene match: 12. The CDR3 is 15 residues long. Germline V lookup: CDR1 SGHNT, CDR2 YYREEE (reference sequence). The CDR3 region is CASKPGTGSMAEAFF. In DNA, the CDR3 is TGTGCCAGCAAGCCCGGGACAGGGAGTATGGCTGAAGCTTTCTTT. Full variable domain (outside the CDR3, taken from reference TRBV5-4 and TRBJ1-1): ETGVTQSPTHLIKTRGQQVTLRCSSQSGHNTVSWYQQALGQGPQFIFQYYREEENGRGNFPPRFSGLQFPNYSSELNVNALELDDSALYLCASKPGTGSMAEAFFGQGTRLTVV.

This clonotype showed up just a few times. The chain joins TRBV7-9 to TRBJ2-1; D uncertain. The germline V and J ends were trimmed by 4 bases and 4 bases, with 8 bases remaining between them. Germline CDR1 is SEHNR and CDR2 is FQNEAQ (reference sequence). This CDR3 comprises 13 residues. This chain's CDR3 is CASSSTKYNEQFF. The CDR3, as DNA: TGTGCCAGCAGCTCCACGAAATACAATGAGCAGTTCTTC.

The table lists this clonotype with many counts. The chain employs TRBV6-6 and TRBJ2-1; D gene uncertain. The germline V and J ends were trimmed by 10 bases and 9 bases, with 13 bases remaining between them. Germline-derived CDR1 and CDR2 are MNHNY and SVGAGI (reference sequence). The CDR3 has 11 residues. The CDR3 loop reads CATSRSGEQFF. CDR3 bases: TGTGCCACCTCTCGTAGTGGTGAGCAGTTCTTC.

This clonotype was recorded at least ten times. CDR3 sequence reads: CSVQLSYNEQFF. CDR3 bases: TGCAGCGTACAGCTCTCCTACAATGAGCAGTTCTTC. This sequence joins TRBV29-1 and TRBJ2-1; D gene ambiguous. CDR1 and CDR2 (germline): SQVTM, ANQGSEA. V gave up 6 bases and J gave up 0 bases, with 6 bases separating them. The CDR3 length is 12 residues.

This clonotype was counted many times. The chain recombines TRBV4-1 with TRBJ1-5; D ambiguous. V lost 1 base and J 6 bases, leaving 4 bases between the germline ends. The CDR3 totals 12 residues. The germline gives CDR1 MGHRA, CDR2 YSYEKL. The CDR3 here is CASSQVGQPQHF. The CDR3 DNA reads TGCGCCAGCAGCCAAGTAGGTCAGCCCCAGCATTTT.

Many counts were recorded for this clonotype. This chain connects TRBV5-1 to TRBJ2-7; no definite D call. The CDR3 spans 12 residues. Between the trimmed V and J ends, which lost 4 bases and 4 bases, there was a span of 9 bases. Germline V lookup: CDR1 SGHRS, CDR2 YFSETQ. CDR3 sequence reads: CASSPEQYEQYF. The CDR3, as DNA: TGCGCCAGCAGCCCGGAACAATACGAGCAGTACTTC. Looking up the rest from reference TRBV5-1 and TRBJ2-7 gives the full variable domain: KAGVTQTPRYLIKTRGQQVTLSCSPISGHRSVSWYQQTPGQGLQFLFEYFSETQRNKGNFPGRFSGRQFSNSRSEMNVSTLELGDSALYLCASSPEQYEQYFGPGTRLTVT.

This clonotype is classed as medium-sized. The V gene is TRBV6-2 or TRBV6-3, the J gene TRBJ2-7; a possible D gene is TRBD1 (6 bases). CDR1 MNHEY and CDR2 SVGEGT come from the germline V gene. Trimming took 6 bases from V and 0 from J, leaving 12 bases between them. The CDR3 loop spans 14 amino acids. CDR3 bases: TGTGCCAGCAGGCCCACAGGGTCCTCCTACGAGCAGTACTTC. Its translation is CASRPTGSSYEQYF.

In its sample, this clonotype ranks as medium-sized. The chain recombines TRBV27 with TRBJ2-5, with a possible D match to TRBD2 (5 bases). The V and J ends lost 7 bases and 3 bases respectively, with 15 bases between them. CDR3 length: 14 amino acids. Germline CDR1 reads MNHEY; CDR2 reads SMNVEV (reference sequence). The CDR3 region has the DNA TGTGCCAGCAAATTCCTTTCCGGGGAAGAGACCCAGTACTTC. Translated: CASKFLSGEETQYF.

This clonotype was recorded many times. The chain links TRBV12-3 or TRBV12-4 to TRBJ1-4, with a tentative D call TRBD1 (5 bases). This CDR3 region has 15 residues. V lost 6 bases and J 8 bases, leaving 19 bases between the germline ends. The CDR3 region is CASSFSTGKGEKLFF. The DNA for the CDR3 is TGTGCCAGCAGCTTTTCTACCGGAAAGGGGGAAAAACTGTTTTTT.

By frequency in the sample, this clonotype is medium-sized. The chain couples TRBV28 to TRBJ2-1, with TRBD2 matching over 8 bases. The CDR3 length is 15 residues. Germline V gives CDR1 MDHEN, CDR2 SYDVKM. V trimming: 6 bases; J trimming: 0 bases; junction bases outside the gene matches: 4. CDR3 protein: CASRGAGVSYNEQFF. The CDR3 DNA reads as TGTGCCAGCAGGGGAGCGGGGGTCTCCTACAATGAGCAGTTCTTC. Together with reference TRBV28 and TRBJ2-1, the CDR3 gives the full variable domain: DVKVTQSSRYLVKRTGEKVFLECVQDMDHENMFWYRQDPGLGLRLIYFSYDVKMKEKGDIPEGYSVSREKKERFSLILESASTNQTSMYLCASRGAGVSYNEQFFGPGTRLTVL.

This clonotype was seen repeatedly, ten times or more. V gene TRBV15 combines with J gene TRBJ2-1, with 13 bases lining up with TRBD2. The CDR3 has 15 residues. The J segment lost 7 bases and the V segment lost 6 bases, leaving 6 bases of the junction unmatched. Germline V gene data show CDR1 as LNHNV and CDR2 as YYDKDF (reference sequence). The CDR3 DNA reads TGTGCCACCAGGACGACTAGCGGGGGGAATAATGAGCAGTTCTTC. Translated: CATRTTSGGNNEQFF.

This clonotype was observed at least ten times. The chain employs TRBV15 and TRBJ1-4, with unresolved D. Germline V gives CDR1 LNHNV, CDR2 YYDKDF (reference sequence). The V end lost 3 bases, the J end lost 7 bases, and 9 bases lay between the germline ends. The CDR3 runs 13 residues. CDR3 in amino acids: CATSSQAAEKLFF. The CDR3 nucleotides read TGTGCCACCAGCAGCCAAGCGGCTGAAAAACTGTTTTTT.

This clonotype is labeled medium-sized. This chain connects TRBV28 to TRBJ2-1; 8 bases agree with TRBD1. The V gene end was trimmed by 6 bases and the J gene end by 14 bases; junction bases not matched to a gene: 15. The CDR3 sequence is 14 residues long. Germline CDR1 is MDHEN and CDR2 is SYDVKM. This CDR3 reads CASSPSDRASREFF. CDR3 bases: TGTGCCAGCAGCCCCTCGGACAGGGCTAGCCGGGAGTTCTTC.

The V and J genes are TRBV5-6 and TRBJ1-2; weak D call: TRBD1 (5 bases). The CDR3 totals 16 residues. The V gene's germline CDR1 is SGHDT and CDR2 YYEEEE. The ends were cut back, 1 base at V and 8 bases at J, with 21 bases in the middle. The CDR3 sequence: CASSLSFFLGVKGYTF. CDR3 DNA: TGTGCCAGCAGCTTGTCTTTTTTTTTGGGGGTAAAGGGCTACACCTTC.

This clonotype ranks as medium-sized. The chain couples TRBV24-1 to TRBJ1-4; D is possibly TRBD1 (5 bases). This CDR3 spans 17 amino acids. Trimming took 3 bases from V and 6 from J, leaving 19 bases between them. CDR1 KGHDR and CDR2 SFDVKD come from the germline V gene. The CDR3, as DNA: TGTGCCACCAGTGATCCCCTCAGAGGGGCCGTATATGAAAAACTGTTTTTT. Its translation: CATSDPLRGAVYEKLFF.

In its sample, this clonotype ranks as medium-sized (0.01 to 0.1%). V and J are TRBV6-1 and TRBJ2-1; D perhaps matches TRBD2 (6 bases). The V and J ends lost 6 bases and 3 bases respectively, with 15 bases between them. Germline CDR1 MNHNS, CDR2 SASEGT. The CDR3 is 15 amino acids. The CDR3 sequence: CASRITVADYNEQFF. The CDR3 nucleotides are TGTGCCAGCAGGATCACAGTAGCGGACTACAATGAGCAGTTCTTC.

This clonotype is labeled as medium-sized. The CDR3 protein is CSARVDRPNQPQHF. DNA of the CDR3: TGCAGTGCTAGAGTGGACAGACCTAATCAGCCCCAGCATTTT. The rearrangement uses TRBV20-1 and TRBJ1-5, with a tentative D call TRBD1 (6 bases). This CDR3 has 14 residues. V gave up 1 base and J gave up 4 bases, with 11 bases separating them. Germline V CDR1 and CDR2: DFQATT, SNEGSKA (reference sequence).

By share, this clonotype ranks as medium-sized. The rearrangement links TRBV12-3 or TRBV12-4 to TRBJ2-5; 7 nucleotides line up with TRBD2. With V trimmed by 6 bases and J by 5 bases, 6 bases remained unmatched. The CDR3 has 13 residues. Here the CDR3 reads CASRERGRETQYF. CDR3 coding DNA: TGTGCCAGCAGAGAGCGGGGACGGGAGACCCAGTACTTC.